The 25 T cell receptor beta chains reported below all come from one sample, sequenced in a study of T cells expressing NK-cell markers. TCRdb re-called the 5' RACE reads and gives one entry per CDR3 protein, without DNA. The sample table sets out 440,000 or so distinct CDR3 sequences. Sequencing used blood T cells: a sorted CD56 or NKG2C T cell subset, CD4+ or CD8+ T cells, or bulk PBMC T cells (not recorded which). These receptors were collected from a woman between 18 and 69 years old in good health.

The chain uses TRBV27 and TRBJ2-3. CDR3 length: 11 amino acids. Looked up from germline, CDR1 is MNHEY and CDR2 is SMNVEV (reference sequence). This CDR3 is CASKNPDTQYF.

The chain links TRBV5-4 to TRBJ2-1; TCRdb reports TRBD1, a call that lacks DNA to check it against. From germline, CDR1 is SGHNT and CDR2 YYREEE (reference sequence). The CDR3 runs 15 residues. Here the CDR3 reads CASSLGGGRRDEQFF.

V and J are TRBV6-5 and TRBJ1-2. CDR3 length: 14 amino acids. Germline V lookup: CDR1 MNHEY, CDR2 SVGAGI. The CDR3 is CASSYPWTEGGYTF.

This chain connects TRBV4-1 to TRBJ2-1; the TRBD1 assignment by TCRdb is unverifiable without DNA. Germline assignment: CDR1 MGHRA and CDR2 YSYEKL. This CDR3 contains 17 residues. The CDR3 here is CASSLSTGTFSYNEQFF.

The gene calls are TRBV4-2 and TRBJ1-2. Looked up from germline, CDR1 is LGHNA and CDR2 is YNFKEQ. There are 14 residues in the CDR3. The CDR3 loop reads CASSPMETLGGYTF.

The chain combines TRBV28 with TRBJ2-7. The CDR3 runs to 13 residues. CDR1 is MDHEN, CDR2 SYDVKM, per germline. CDR3 in amino acids: CASSRGAEDEQYF.

The V gene is TRBV11-1, the J gene TRBJ1-1; TCRdb returns TRBD1, unconfirmable since there is no DNA. The CDR3 runs 15 residues. In germline, CDR1 is SGHAT, CDR2 FQDESV (reference sequence). CDR3 loop: CASTLTGGVNTEAFF.

V usage is TRBV14 and J usage is TRBJ2-2. The CDR3 loop spans 16 amino acids. Germline loops: CDR1 SGHDN, CDR2 FVKESK. CDR3 residues: CASSPHTIGQTGELFF.

This chain connects TRBV5-1 to TRBJ2-3; TCRdb selects TRBD2, and the lack of DNA leaves this call unchecked. The CDR3 covers 16 residues. Germline V gene data show CDR1 as SGHRS and CDR2 as YFSETQ. CDR3 region: CASYASPAGGQNTQYF. Filled out from reference TRBV5-1 and TRBJ2-3, the complete variable domain reads KAGVTQTPRYLIKTRGQQVTLSCSPISGHRSVSWYQQTPGQGLQFLFEYFSETQRNKGNFPGRFSGRQFSNSRSEMNVSTLELGDSALYLCASYASPAGGQNTQYFGPGTRLTVL.

The gene calls are TRBV4-2 and TRBJ2-7; TCRdb's D gene call, TRBD1, goes unchecked for lack of DNA. Germline CDR1 and CDR2: LGHNA and YNFKEQ. The CDR3 covers 13 residues. The CDR3 loop is CASSQGHELPPLF.

The J gene is TRBJ2-7, the V gene TRBV5-6. The CDR3 is made up of 13 amino acids. Germline values: CDR1 SGHDT, CDR2 YYEEEE. CDR3 region: CASRPTGAYEQYF.

V is TRBV2 and J is TRBJ1-2. The CDR3 spans 13 residues. Germline V gene lookup returns CDR1 SNHLY and CDR2 FYNNEI. The CDR3 loop reads CASRNTPVGGYTF.

This rearrangement joins TRBV11-2 to TRBJ1-4; TCRdb returns TRBD1, unconfirmable since there is no DNA. CDR1 and CDR2 from the germline V gene are SGHAT and FQNNGV. The CDR3 covers 17 residues. The CDR3: CASSPSAGGMGNEKLFF.

The rearrangement joins TRBV3-1 to TRBJ1-4; there is no DNA to check the TCRdb D call of TRBD1. This CDR3 comprises 15 residues. CDR1 and CDR2 (germline): LGHDT, YNNKEL (reference sequence). Here the CDR3 reads CASSPRTGEVEKLFF.

The chain recombines TRBV12-3 or TRBV12-4 with TRBJ1-4; TCRdb calls TRBD1, which cannot be checked without DNA. The CDR3 extends over 15 amino acids. Here the CDR3 reads CASSYRASGGEKLFF.

V and J are TRBV6-1 and TRBJ1-3; the TCRdb D gene call, TRBD1, has no DNA to confirm it. CDR1 is MNHNS and CDR2 is SASEGT in the germline V gene. CDR3 length: 15 amino acids. The CDR3 loop reads CASSRDRDTGNTIYF.

The CDR3: CASTGTASNQPQHF. This chain connects TRBV12-3 or TRBV12-4 to TRBJ1-5; the TCRdb D gene call, TRBD1, has no DNA to confirm it. CDR3 length: 14 residues.

The chain has TRBV3-1 and TRBJ2-4. This CDR3 spans 15 amino acids. Germline V gene lookup returns CDR1 LGHDT and CDR2 YNNKEL (reference sequence). The CDR3 loop is CASSQDYLAKNIQYF.

CDR3 amino acids: CSATTVFGNTGELFF. The V gene is TRBV20-1, the J gene TRBJ2-2. This CDR3 is 15 amino acids long. Germline CDR1 DFQATT, CDR2 SNEGSKA (reference sequence).

The CDR3 spells CSVEYGALGDTQYF. The chain joins TRBV29-1 to TRBJ2-3; the TCRdb D gene call, TRBD1, has no DNA to confirm it. CDR1 is SQVTM and CDR2 is ANQGSEA in the germline V gene. The length of the CDR3 is 14 residues.

The rearrangement uses TRBV10-1 and TRBJ2-5; as DNA is missing, the TRBD1 call by TCRdb cannot be tested. There are 13 residues in the CDR3. Germline CDR1 and CDR2: WNHNN and SYGVQD (reference sequence). CDR3 protein: CASRGGTQETQYF.

V is TRBV27 and J is TRBJ2-2; TCRdb gives TRBD1 as the D gene, but with no DNA this cannot be confirmed. Germline V CDR1 and CDR2: MNHEY, SMNVEV (reference sequence). The CDR3 is 14 residues long. The CDR3 loop reads CASSSGQASGELFF.

This chain joins TRBV4-2 and TRBJ2-7. The CDR3 consists of 14 residues. Per germline, CDR1 LGHNA and CDR2 YNFKEQ. This chain's CDR3 is CASSQAGAWDEQYF.

J is TRBJ2-7 and V is TRBV4-3; TCRdb's assignment of TRBD1 cannot be checked, as there is no DNA. CDR1 and CDR2 from the germline V gene are LGHNA and YSLEER. The CDR3 covers 14 residues. This chain's CDR3 is CASSHGGTGYEQYF.

The CDR3 spells CASSLTGTTSHNEQFF. The chain has TRBV18 and TRBJ2-1; TCRdb names TRBD2, which stays unverified in the absence of DNA. This CDR3 has 16 amino acids. CDR1 and CDR2 from the germline V gene are KGHSH and LQKENI.